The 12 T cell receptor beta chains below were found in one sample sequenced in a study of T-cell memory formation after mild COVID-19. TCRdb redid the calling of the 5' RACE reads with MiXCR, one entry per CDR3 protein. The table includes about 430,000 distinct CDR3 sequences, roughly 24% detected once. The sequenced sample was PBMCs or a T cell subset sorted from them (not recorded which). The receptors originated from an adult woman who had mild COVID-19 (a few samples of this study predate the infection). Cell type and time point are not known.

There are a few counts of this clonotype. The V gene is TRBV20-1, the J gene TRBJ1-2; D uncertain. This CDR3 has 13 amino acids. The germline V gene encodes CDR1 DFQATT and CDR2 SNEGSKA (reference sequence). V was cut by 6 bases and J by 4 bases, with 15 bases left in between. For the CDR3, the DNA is TGCAGTGCCCCGTGGGAGGTTGGCTATGGCTACACCTTC. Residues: CSAPWEVGYGYTF.

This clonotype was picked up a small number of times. In DNA, the CDR3 is TGTGCCAGCAACGACAGGGAGAGGCAGCCCCAGCATTTT. Translated, it gives CASNDRERQPQHF. The chain employs TRBV12-3 or TRBV12-4 and TRBJ1-5; 7 nucleotides match TRBD1. The CDR3 contains 13 residues. J was trimmed by 7 bases and V by 7 bases; bases with no gene match: 7.

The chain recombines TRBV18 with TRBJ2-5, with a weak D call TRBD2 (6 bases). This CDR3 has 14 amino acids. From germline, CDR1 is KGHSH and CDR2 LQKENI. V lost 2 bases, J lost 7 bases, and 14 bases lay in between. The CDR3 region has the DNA TGTGCCAGCTCACCAGGCGGGGCTGGGGGGACCCAGTACTTC. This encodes CASSPGGAGGTQYF.

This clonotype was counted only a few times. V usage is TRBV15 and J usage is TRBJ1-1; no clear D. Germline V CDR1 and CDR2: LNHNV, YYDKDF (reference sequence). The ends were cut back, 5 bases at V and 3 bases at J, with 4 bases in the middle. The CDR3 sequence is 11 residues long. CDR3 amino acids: CATSGDTEAFF. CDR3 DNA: TGTGCCACCAGCGGGGACACTGAAGCTTTCTTT.

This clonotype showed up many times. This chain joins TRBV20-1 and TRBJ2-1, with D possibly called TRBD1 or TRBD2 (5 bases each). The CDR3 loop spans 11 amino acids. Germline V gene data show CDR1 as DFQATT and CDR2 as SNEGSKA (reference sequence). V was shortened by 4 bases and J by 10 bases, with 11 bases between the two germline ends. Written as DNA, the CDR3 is TGCAGTGCTATGGGGGTAAAGGAGCAGTTCTTC. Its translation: CSAMGVKEQFF.

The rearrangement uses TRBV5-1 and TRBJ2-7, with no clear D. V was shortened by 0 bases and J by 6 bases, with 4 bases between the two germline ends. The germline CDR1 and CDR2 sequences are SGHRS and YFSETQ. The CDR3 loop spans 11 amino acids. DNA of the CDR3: TGCGCCAGCAGCTTGGAGTCCGAGCAGTACTTC. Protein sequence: CASSLESEQYF.

The CDR3, as DNA: TGCAGTGCTCAGACGACAGGGACCTTCTCCTACGAGCAGTACTTC. The encoded protein is CSAQTTGTFSYEQYF. The V gene is TRBV20-1, the J gene TRBJ2-7, with 7 bases that match TRBD1. The CDR3 loop spans 15 amino acids. CDR1 DFQATT and CDR2 SNEGSKA come from the germline V gene (reference sequence). V was clipped by 5 bases and J by 0 bases; unmatched bases: 10.

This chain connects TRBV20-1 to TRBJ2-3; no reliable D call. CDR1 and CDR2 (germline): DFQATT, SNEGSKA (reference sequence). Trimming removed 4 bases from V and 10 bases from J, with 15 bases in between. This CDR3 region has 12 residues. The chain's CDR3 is CSANNMKSAQYF. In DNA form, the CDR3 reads TGCAGTGCTAACAACATGAAGTCTGCGCAGTATTTT.

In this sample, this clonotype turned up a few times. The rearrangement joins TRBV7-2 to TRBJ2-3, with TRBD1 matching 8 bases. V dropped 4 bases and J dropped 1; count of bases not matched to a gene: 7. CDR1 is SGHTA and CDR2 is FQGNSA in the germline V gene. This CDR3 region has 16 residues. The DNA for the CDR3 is TGTGCCAGCAGCTCGGGCTCGGGACAGGGCACAGATACGCAGTATTTT. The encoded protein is CASSSGSGQGTDTQYF.

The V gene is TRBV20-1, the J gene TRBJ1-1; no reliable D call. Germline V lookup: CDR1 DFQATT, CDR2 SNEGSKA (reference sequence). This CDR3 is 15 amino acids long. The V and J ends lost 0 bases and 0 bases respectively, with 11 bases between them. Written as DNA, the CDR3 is TGCAGTGCTAGAGATCCCCCCGTCATGAACACTGAAGCTTTCTTT. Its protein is CSARDPPVMNTEAFF.

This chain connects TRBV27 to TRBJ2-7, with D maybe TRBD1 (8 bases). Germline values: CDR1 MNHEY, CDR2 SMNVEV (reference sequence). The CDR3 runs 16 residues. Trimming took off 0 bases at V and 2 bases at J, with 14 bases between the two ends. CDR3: CASSLSSGTGTYEQYF. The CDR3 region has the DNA TGTGCCAGCAGTTTATCGAGCGGGACAGGTACCTACGAGCAGTACTTC.

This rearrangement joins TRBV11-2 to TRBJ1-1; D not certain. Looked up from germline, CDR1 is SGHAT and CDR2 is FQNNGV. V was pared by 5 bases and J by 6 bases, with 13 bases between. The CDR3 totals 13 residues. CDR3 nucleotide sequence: TGTGCCAGCAGCCCAAACGAAGGCCCTGAAGCTTTCTTT. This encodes CASSPNEGPEAFF. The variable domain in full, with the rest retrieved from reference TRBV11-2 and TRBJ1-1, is EAGVAQSPRYKIIEKRQSVAFWCNPISGHATLYWYQQILGQGPKLLIQFQNNGVVDDSQLPKDRFSAERLKGVDSTLKIQPAKLEDSAVYLCASSPNEGPEAFFGQGTRLTVV.